What follows describes a single T cell receptor beta chain. Its antigen is currently unknown. The ends lost 5 bases at V and 4 bases at J; junction bases unmatched: 11. CDR3 size: 16 residues. Per germline, CDR1 SEHNR and CDR2 FQNEAQ (reference sequence). This sample is drawn from a study of T cells in localized non-small cell lung cancer. Findings of the study overall: When the top 100 tumor clones were examined, a median about 60 of them also appeared in the adjacent lung, which was paired and uninvolved. Among the tissues sampled, uninvolved adjacent lung had the highest T cell clonality, above tumor. Tumor samples were not multi-region, leaving intratumor heterogeneity unexcluded.

Clones were sequenced by immunoSEQ multiplex PCR, and TCRdb holds only the in-frame ones, with some missing. The data contain roughly 20,000 clones, roughly 88% of them singletons. The chain uses TRBV7-9 and TRBJ2-3, with 8 bases that match TRBD1. The material was peripheral blood mononuclear cells, obtained before any cancer treatment. This receptor was identified in a male donor aged 60 or older with stage II lung adenocarcinoma. As DNA, the CDR3 is TGTGCCAGCAGCCCCGCAGGGGGCCGCGAGGCAGATACGCAGTATTTT. Its translation: CASSPAGGREADTQYF.